The present T cell receptor beta chain was sequenced within a study of identical twins. The CDR3 spans 13 residues. The germline gives CDR1 DFQATT, CDR2 SNEGSKA (reference sequence). With 8 bases removed from V and 4 bases from J, the gap between germline ends came to 15 bases. Study conclusions and caveats: Twin sharing of out-of-frame TCR alpha was underestimated by models in monozygotic pairs.

TCRdb reanalysed the 5' RACE reads using MiXCR and keeps one entry per CDR3 protein. Of around 530,000 distinct CDR3 sequences in the sample, about 15% are singletons; the top ten hold about 0.47%. This clonotype appeared a few times. What it binds is unknown. These data also formed part of another study, on yellow fever vaccine responses in identical twins.

Sequenced input: CD4+ T cells sorted from blood. The J gene is TRBJ2-4, the V gene TRBV20-1, with D possibly being TRBD2 (6 bases). The TCR comes from a woman younger than 30 in good health. The CDR3 region has the DNA TGCAGTTTAGACTCGGCGGGGAAAAACATTCAGTACTTC. Its translation is CSLDSAGKNIQYF.